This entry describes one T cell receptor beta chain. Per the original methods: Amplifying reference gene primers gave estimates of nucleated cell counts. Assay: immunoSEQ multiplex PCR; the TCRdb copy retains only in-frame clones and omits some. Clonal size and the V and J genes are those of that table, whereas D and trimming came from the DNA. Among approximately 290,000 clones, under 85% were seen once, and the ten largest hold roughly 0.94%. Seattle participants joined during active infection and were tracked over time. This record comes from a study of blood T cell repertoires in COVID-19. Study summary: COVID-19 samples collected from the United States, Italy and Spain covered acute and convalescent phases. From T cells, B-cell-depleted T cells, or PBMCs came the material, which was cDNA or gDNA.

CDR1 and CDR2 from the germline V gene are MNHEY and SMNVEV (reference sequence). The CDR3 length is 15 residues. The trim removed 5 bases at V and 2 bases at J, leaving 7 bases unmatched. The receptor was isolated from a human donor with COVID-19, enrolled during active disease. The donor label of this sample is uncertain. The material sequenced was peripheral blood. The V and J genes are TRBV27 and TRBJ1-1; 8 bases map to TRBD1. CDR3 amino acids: CASSGQGAGNTEAFF. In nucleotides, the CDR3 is TGTGCCAGCAGTGGCCAGGGGGCTGGCAACACTGAAGCTTTCTTT.